The entry that follows covers one T cell receptor beta chain sequence. The CDR3 runs to 12 residues. Trimming left V 7 bases short and J 4 bases short, with 8 bases between. Germline-derived CDR1 and CDR2 are SEHNR and FQNEAQ (reference sequence). Assay: immunoSEQ multiplex PCR; the TCRdb copy retains only in-frame clones and omits some. The table has around 230,000 clones, around 83% seen once; the top ten hold more than 8%. The sample belongs to a study of blood T cell repertoires in COVID-19. Sequencing was carried out using peripheral blood. The rearrangement joins TRBV7-9 to TRBJ2-1; D may be TRBD2 (6 bases). This receptor was identified in an elderly woman with acute or convalescent COVID-19. CDR3 residues: CASTRGYNEQFF. As DNA, the CDR3 is TGTGCCAGCACCCGGGGGTACAATGAGCAGTTCTTC.